This T cell receptor beta chain emerged from a study of cytomegalovirus exposure and HLA in healthy donors. Comment on this clone: The antigen is unknown.

Researchers ran the PCR with 60 Vbeta and 13 Jbeta primers. Only in-frame clones appear in the TCRdb table, and some are missing; sequencing was by immunoSEQ multiplex PCR. The top ten clones hold approximately 0.31% of a sample with 180,000 or so clones, 75% to 90% of them seen once. Trimming took 0 bases from V and 7 from J; bases not matched to a gene: 8. Germline V gene sequence: CDR1 SGHRS, CDR2 YFSETQ. The CDR3 covers 15 residues. Whole-study results and caveats: As was reported, the classifier diagnosed cytomegalovirus status with high specificity and sensitivity. It was reported that TCR beta sequences correctly inferred the HLA-A and HLA-B alleles for most subjects. Specificity of three CMV-associated chains for CMV antigens was verified in vitro. HLA alleles showed associations with around 15,000 TCR beta sequences in a later analysis, at a 0.05 false discovery rate.

Sequencing used PBMCs. This sequence was found in a woman between 25 and 40 years old in good health and CMV-seronegative. The V call is TRBV5-1, the J call TRBJ2-7, with TRBD1 matching 9 bases. In DNA form, the CDR3 reads TGCGCCAGCAGCTTGGTTTTACAGGGGGCTGGTGAGCAGTACTTC. Protein product: CASSLVLQGAGEQYF.